This is a list of T cell receptor beta chains from one sample in a study of T cell responses to AZD1222 COVID-19 vaccine. The table came from immunoSEQ multiplex PCR; TCRdb's copy has only in-frame clones and leaves some out. This table has roughly 200,000 clones, about 92% appearing once. This material consisted of peripheral blood, taken 28 days after the second dose of the MenACWY control vaccine. Every receptor here comes from an adult who received the MenACWY meningococcal vaccine as a control. The CDR3 runs from the conserved cysteine through the conserved F or W. A D gene is named only where the DNA matches it firmly. Not every row has a clone size; where given, it reads once, few, many or a size class.

TGCGCCAGCAGCCTGACCACAGGGACCACCCCCTACGAGCAGTACTTC | CASSLTTGTTPYEQYF | TRBV5-1 | - | once | TRBJ2-7
TGTGCCAGCAGTCTAGGGCGGGTAGCCGGCACAGATACGCAGTATTTT | CASSLGRVAGTDTQYF | TRBV2 | - | - | TRBJ2-3
TGTGCCAGCAGCCCTTCCGTCTCTGGAAACACCATATATTTT | CASSPSVSGNTIYF | TRBV14 | - | - | TRBJ1-3
TGTGCCATCAGTGAGTTTCCCGCTAGCGGAGGGTCTGGCAATGAGCAGTTCTTC | CAISEFPASGGSGNEQFF | TRBV10-3 | TRBD2 | - | TRBJ2-1
TGTGCCAGCAGCTGGGCCGGGACGGCGAACACCGGGGAGCTGTTTTTT | CASSWAGTANTGELFF | TRBV11-3 | - | - | TRBJ2-2
TGTGCCTGGCTTACCGGGACAGCGAACACCGGGGAGCTGTTTTTT | CAWLTGTANTGELFF | TRBV30 | TRBD1 | - | TRBJ2-2
TGTGCCAGCAGCTCGACAGGACCATACGAGCAGTACTTC | CASSSTGPYEQYF | TRBV27 | - | - | TRBJ2-7
TGTGCCAGCTCACCATCAATCGGACAGGGGAGCAGTGGCTACACCTTC | CASSPSIGQGSSGYTF | TRBV18 | TRBD1 | - | TRBJ1-2
TGTGCCAGCTCACCATTTGGCGGTACGAACACCGGGGAGCTGTTTTTT | CASSPFGGTNTGELFF | TRBV18 | - | - | TRBJ2-2
TGTGCCAGCAGTTTATTAGGGTCAAATCAGCCCCAGCATTTT | CASSLLGSNQPQHF | TRBV28 | - | - | TRBJ1-5
TGTGCCACCAGCAGAAACACTGAAGCTTTCTTT | CATSRNTEAFF | TRBV15 | - | - | TRBJ1-1
TGCAGCGCCCCTAAGACTAGCTCCTACAATGAGCAGTTCTTC | CSAPKTSSYNEQFF | TRBV29-1 | - | - | TRBJ2-1
TGTGCCAGCCGCGGGCGGGGTACGAACACTGAAGCTTTCTTT | CASRGRGTNTEAFF | TRBV6-5 | - | - | TRBJ1-1
TGCGCCAGCAGCTTGGGAGCAGGGACTAACTATGGCTACACCTTC | CASSLGAGTNYGYTF | TRBV5-1 | - | - | TRBJ1-2
TGTGCCAGCGCATCTTTAGCGGGCAAATCTGGGGCCAACGTCCTGACTTTC | CASASLAGKSGANVLTF | TRBV28 | TRBD2 | once | TRBJ2-6
TGTGCCACCAGTGCCCGCGGACAGGGGGCTGAAAAACTGTTTTTT | CATSARGQGAEKLFF | TRBV24-1 | TRBD1 | - | TRBJ1-4